This is a list of T cell receptor beta chains from one sample in a study of T cell responses to AZD1222 COVID-19 vaccine. Assay used: immunoSEQ multiplex PCR; TCRdb lists only in-frame clones, some missing. The sample comprises roughly 49,000 clones, over 80% of which are singletons, and 2% to 3% rests with the top ten. This sample comprised peripheral blood, obtained 28 days after the second AZD1222 dose. These receptors originate from an adult who received the AZD1222 COVID-19 vaccine. CDR3s include the opening cysteine and the closing phenylalanine or tryptophan. Fields, in order: D gene, J gene, V gene, clone size, CDR3 DNA, CDR3 protein. A D gene is named only where the DNA matches it firmly. Clone size is given for some rows only: seen once, a few or many times, or a class if the clone is expanded.

>NA|TRBJ1-3|TRBV28|NA
TGTGCCAGCAGGCAAATGGGGGGGGGAAACACCATATATTTT
CASRQMGGGNTIYF
>TRBD1|TRBJ2-7|TRBV18|NA
TGTGCCAGCTCACCGGGACAGAGGCAGAGCTCCTACGAGCAGTACTTC
CASSPGQRQSSYEQYF
>NA|TRBJ1-1|TRBV30|NA
TGTGCCTGGAGTGGCTGGGGCTACACTGAAGCTTTCTTT
CAWSGWGYTEAFF
>NA|TRBJ1-3|TRBV6-5|NA
TGTGCCAGCAGCTCGAAGCCTTCTGGAAACACCATATATTTT
CASSSKPSGNTIYF
>TRBD1|TRBJ2-7|TRBV18|NA
TGTGCCAGCTCCCCCGAGACAGGGGTCTACGAGCAGTACTTC
CASSPETGVYEQYF
>NA|TRBJ2-1|TRBV5-4|NA
TGTGCCAGCAGCCGGGACCCCCCGGGCTACAATGAGCAGTTCTTC
CASSRDPPGYNEQFF
>NA|TRBJ2-7|TRBV7-9|once
TGTGCCAGCAGCGCTGGGACCCTCGAGCAGTACTTC
CASSAGTLEQYF
>NA|TRBJ2-1|TRBV9|NA
TGTGCCAGCAGCGTATTCGGCGGTAGCTCCTACAATGAGCAGTTCTTC
CASSVFGGSSYNEQFF
>NA|TRBJ2-4|TRBV6-5|NA
TGTGCCAGCACCGAGGGCAGGCCCCAGGTTCAGTACTTC
CASTEGRPQVQYF
>NA|TRBJ1-4|TRBV28|NA
TGTGCCAGCAGAGGGACCTGGGAAAAACTGTTTTTT
CASRGTWEKLFF
>NA|TRBJ2-1|TRBV4-2|NA
TGTGCCAGCAGCCAAGATCGCATTTCAGGGGAGGGCTACAATGAGCAGTTCTTC
CASSQDRISGEGYNEQFF
>NA|TRBJ1-5|TRBV28|NA
TGTGCCAGCAGTTTATCAGGGAGTCAGCCCCAGCATTTT
CASSLSGSQPQHF
>NA|TRBJ2-5|TRBV15|NA
TGTGCCACCAGCAGAGATCCCAAGGGGCCAGAGACCCAGTACTTC
CATSRDPKGPETQYF
>NA|TRBJ1-4|TRBV15|NA
TGTGCCACCAGCAGAGCGGGGGTCCTCGGGGGGAAACTGTTTTTT
CATSRAGVLGGKLFF
>NA|TRBJ2-7|TRBV23-1|NA
TGCGCCAGCAGTCACCCCCCGGGTTACTACGAGCAGTACTTC
CASSHPPGYYEQYF
>TRBD1|TRBJ2-2|TRBV6-5|NA
TGTGCCAGCAGTTATGGACAGGGCGGCACCGGGGAGCTGTTTTTT
CASSYGQGGTGELFF
>NA|TRBJ2-1|TRBV24-1|once
TGTGCCACCAGTGATTCGGCTACAGGGTCGCAGTTCTTC
CATSDSATGSQFF
>TRBD1|TRBJ1-4|TRBV18|NA
TGTGCCAGCTCACGGGACAGTAATGAAAAACTGTTTTTT
CASSRDSNEKLFF
>NA|TRBJ2-7|TRBV18|once
TGTGCCAGCTCACCGGAACAGGGAGGGGGGGGAGAGCAGTACTTC
CASSPEQGGGGEQYF
>NA|TRBJ2-7|TRBV5-1|few
TGCGCCAGCAGCTTCGGGGGGCAGGGCCCCTACGAGCAGTACTTC
CASSFGGQGPYEQYF
>NA|TRBJ1-5|TRBV10-3|NA
TGTGCCATCAGTGAGGGGGGAGGGGGTCAGCCCCAGCATTTT
CAISEGGGGQPQHF
>NA|TRBJ1-2|TRBV19|NA
TGTGCCAGTAGTATCGTGGGGCCCTATGGCTACACCTTC
CASSIVGPYGYTF
>NA|TRBJ2-7|TRBV19|once
TGTGCCAGTAGCCGAGCAGGGAAATACGAGCAGTACTTC
CASSRAGKYEQYF